This T cell receptor beta chain is drawn from a study of human T cells and chemical hapten exposure. For the study at large: The variation in per-sample TCR yields arose mainly from small differences in pooled library volumes. Study results and caveats: Clustering by CDR3 similarity yielded significantly more large clusters from expanded TCRs than controls. Alopecia in all donors means immunity may differ from healthy individuals.

This clonotype was found many times. Its target is not known. The time point here: patch test 3, about 24 weeks after DPC sensitization. Sample treatment: therapeutic diphenylcyclopropenone sensitization with weekly scalp DPC. The library put unique molecular identifiers onto individual cDNA molecules. TCRdb passed the RACE reads through MiXCR, listing each CDR3 protein once. The sample includes 82,000 or so distinct CDR3 sequences, 13% seen only once; the top ten take about 5.7%. CDR1 and CDR2 from the germline V gene are DFQATT and SNEGSKA (reference sequence). The CDR3 covers 13 residues. The chain couples TRBV20-1 to TRBJ2-5; TRBD1 agrees at 9 bases. This receptor was obtained from a woman aged 50 to 65 with alopecia areata. Some clones in this sample may be carry-over from other donors' samples. Sequencing was performed on whole blood, taken in connection with sensitization to the hapten diphenylcyclopropenone (DPC). The CDR3 coding sequence is TGCGGAATGGACAGGGGTCTCCAAGAGACCCAGTACTTC. As protein: CGMDRGLQETQYF.